The sequence of this T cell receptor beta chain was determined in a study of T cell clones after liver transplantation. Background on the study: Liver transplant recipients had immunosuppression withdrawal attempted within 2 years.

The germline V gene has CDR1 SGHTA and CDR2 FQGTGA. The V end was cut by 5 bases, the J end by 5 bases, with 9 bases between. The CDR3 runs to 12 residues. Method: immunoSEQ multiplex PCR; TCRdb's copy keeps in-frame clones and lacks some. The sample shows tens of thousands of clones, about four fifths of them seen only once. Study-level results: Migration into the graft, not deletion, may explain lost graft donor-reactive T cells.

As for this clone: Its antigen is undetermined.

The clonotype originates from a human patient who received a liver transplant. Some T cells here may be from the graft donor. Sequenced material: CD4+ T cells from blood, taken 12 months after liver transplant. The chain links TRBV7-3 to TRBJ2-5; D might be TRBD1 (5 bases). The chain's CDR3 is CASSKGVETQYF. Here the CDR3 DNA reads TGTGCCAGCAGCAAAGGGGTGGAGACCCAGTACTTC. The variable domain in full, with the rest retrieved from reference TRBV7-3 and TRBJ2-5, is GAGVSQTPSNKVTEKGKYVELRCDPISGHTALYWYRQSLGQGPEFLIYFQGTGAADDSGLPNDRFFAVRPEGSVSTLKIQRTERGDSAVYLCASSKGVETQYFGPGTRLLVL.